This section outlines one TCR beta chain sequence together with its context. This clone's antigen is unknown. Per-nucleotide qualities are absent, and no much larger clonotype sits a single base away. For sequencing, an Illumina HiSeq 1500 was employed. TCRdb reprocessed the public reads (quality trimming at Q25 with fastp, clone calling with MiXCR) and kept in-frame beta chains. Rows merge per CDR3 protein into single entries with the most common DNA and genes. For this sample the table gives over 450,000 distinct CDR3 sequences, of which about 11% were detected only once. In total, the top ten clones hold 10% of the sample. The sample is drawn from a study of T cell repertoires in cytomegalovirus infection (dated by TCRdb to the late 2010s). Turning to the overall study: The HLA type of each donor mattered for the analysis, because public TCR beta signatures pointed to carriage of CMV infection along with the matching HLA type. Study-wide conclusions, independent of this receptor: The ex vivo response was dominated by HLA-C-restricted CMV-specific TCR beta clonotypes, and the single most frequent clonotype in two of eight donors was supplied by these HLA-C-restricted clonotypes. Cumulative frequency of public TCR beta family members discriminated carriers of CMV infection plus the relevant HLA type in this cohort and an independent 352-donor cohort.

From V the trimming removes 5 bases and from J it removes 3 bases, while the gene matches leave 2 bases of the junction unaccounted for. CDR1 SGHDT and CDR2 YYEEEE are derived from the germline V gene. The CDR3 sequence holds 12 residues, the cysteine and phenylalanine included. Only CDR3 DNA is held: 36 bases, read in frame from base 1. The sequencing input was PBMCs. This chain joins TRBV5-6 to TRBJ2-7; TRBD1 matches 7 bases in the middle. The TCR comes from a human donor in good health (CMV status not recorded). Some clones in this sample may be carry-over from other donors' samples. CDR3 protein: CASRDRSYEQYF. In nucleotides, the sequence is TGTGCCAGCAGGGACAGGAGCTACGAGCAGTACTTC.